The 27 T cell receptor beta chains below come from one sample, sequenced in a study of T cells after yellow fever vaccination. TCRdb reprocessed the 5' RACE reads via MiXCR and lists one record per CDR3 protein. The sample contains under 550,000 distinct CDR3 sequences, roughly a fifth of which appear only once. Source: PBMCs, taken about 20 days after the first yellow fever vaccination. The source is a man younger than 35 who received the YFV17D yellow fever vaccine.

This clonotype was detected a few times. The V and J genes are TRBV7-9 and TRBJ2-5; D is possibly TRBD2 (5 bases). CDR1 and CDR2 from the germline V gene are SEHNR and FQNEAQ (reference sequence). The CDR3 length is 15 residues. V was trimmed by 1 base and J by 4 bases, leaving 13 bases between them. Here the CDR3 reads CASSLGRYGGETQYF. The CDR3 DNA follows: TGTGCCAGCAGCTTAGGTCGTTACGGAGGAGAGACCCAGTACTTC.

This chain links TRBV5-1 with TRBJ2-2, with 8 nucleotides matching TRBD2. The CDR3 sequence is 15 residues long. CDR1 is SGHRS and CDR2 is YFSETQ in the germline V gene. J lost 4 bases, V lost 2 bases, and 4 bases had no gene match. CDR3 sequence (DNA): TGCGCCAGCAGCTTCCAAGCGGGGGTCACCGGGGAGCTGTTTTTT. As protein: CASSFQAGVTGELFF.

The sample holds a few counts of this clonotype. The chain joins TRBV4-1 to TRBJ2-3; no firm D call. The V gene lost 1 base and the J gene lost 2 bases, with 7 bases spanning the gap. The CDR3 length is 14 residues. Germline V lookup: CDR1 MGHRA, CDR2 YSYEKL. CDR3 in amino acids: CASSQGRYTDTQYF. The DNA of the CDR3 is TGCGCCAGCAGCCAAGGAAGATACACAGATACGCAGTATTTT.

This clonotype was counted between two and nine times. The gene calls are TRBV5-1 and TRBJ2-3; D is uncertain. There are 14 residues in the CDR3. Trimming removed 0 bases from V and 6 bases from J, with 11 bases in between. From germline, CDR1 is SGHRS and CDR2 YFSETQ. The CDR3, as DNA: TGCGCCAGCAGCTTGGGGATGGCGCCGGATACGCAGTATTTT. Translated, it gives CASSLGMAPDTQYF.

The V and J genes are TRBV5-4 and TRBJ1-5, with D perhaps TRBD1 (5 bases). This CDR3 region has 15 residues. Looked up from germline, CDR1 is SGHNT and CDR2 is YYREEE (reference sequence). Trimming took off 0 bases at V and 2 bases at J, with 9 bases between the two ends. This CDR3 reads CASSLDGGRNQPQHF. The CDR3 DNA sequence: TGTGCCAGCAGCTTGGATGGGGGACGCAATCAGCCCCAGCATTTT. Combining the CDR3 with reference TRBV5-4 and TRBJ1-5 gives the whole variable domain ETGVTQSPTHLIKTRGQQVTLRCSSQSGHNTVSWYQQALGQGPQFIFQYYREEENGRGNFPPRFSGLQFPNYSSELNVNALELDDSALYLCASSLDGGRNQPQHFGDGTRLSIL.

This clonotype has a handful of counts. The gene calls are TRBV28 and TRBJ2-3, with TRBD2 identical over 11 bases. The CDR3 runs 19 residues. Germline V lookup: CDR1 MDHEN, CDR2 SYDVKM. V was clipped by 4 bases and J by 3 bases; unmatched bases: 15. The CDR3 bases are TGTGCCAGCAGTTCCCATCGTATAGCGGGGGGGCCCTTTACAGATACGCAGTATTTT. Translating gives CASSSHRIAGGPFTDTQYF.

J is TRBJ2-1 and V is TRBV7-2; D unresolved. Trimming pared 5 bases from V and 2 bases from J, leaving 13 bases between. The CDR3 is 15 residues long. Germline assignment: CDR1 SGHTA and CDR2 FQGNSA. This CDR3 is CASSPEVGPYNEQFF. In DNA, the CDR3 is TGTGCCAGCAGCCCCGAGGTAGGCCCCTACAATGAGCAGTTCTTC.

This chain links TRBV29-1 with TRBJ2-1; D unclear. V was pared by 4 bases and J by 4 bases, with 5 bases between. The germline V gene encodes CDR1 SQVTM and CDR2 ANQGSEA. The CDR3 is made up of 11 amino acids. The CDR3 DNA is TGCAGCGTTGTAGGGTACAATGAGCAGTTCTTC. It translates to CSVVGYNEQFF.

The V gene is TRBV14, the J gene TRBJ2-1, with 9 positions matching TRBD2. The CDR3 has 16 residues. Germline CDR1 and CDR2: SGHDN and FVKESK. Trimming cost V 4 bases and J 4 bases; bases outside gene matches: 8. The CDR3 loop is CASSLFSGGHYNEQFF. The CDR3 DNA reads as TGTGCCAGCAGCCTCTTCAGCGGGGGGCATTACAATGAGCAGTTCTTC.

This clonotype has only a few counts. The CDR3 sequence is CAISPEGRSQPQHF. The CDR3, as DNA: TGTGCCATCAGTCCTGAAGGAAGGAGTCAGCCCCAGCATTTT. The rearrangement uses TRBV10-3 and TRBJ1-5; D remains ambiguous. V dropped 5 bases and J dropped 6 bases, with 14 bases sitting between them. This CDR3 contains 14 residues. Per the germline V gene, CDR1 is ENHRY and CDR2 is SYGVKD.

In its sample, this clonotype was seen a few times. The genes are TRBV5-1 and TRBJ1-2, with no clear D. CDR1 SGHRS and CDR2 YFSETQ come from the germline V gene. Between the trimmed V and J ends, which lost 4 bases and 8 bases, there was a span of 15 bases. The CDR3 has 13 residues. CDR3 sequence (DNA): TGCGCCAGCAGCGCGCAGGTATCAGGAGGCTACACCTTC. Protein: CASSAQVSGGYTF.

This clonotype turned up a few times. The V gene is TRBV7-6, the J gene TRBJ2-5, with D tentatively TRBD2 (6 bases). The V gene lost 2 bases and the J gene lost 3 bases, with 10 bases spanning the gap. CDR3 length: 14 amino acids. Per germline, CDR1 SGHVS and CDR2 FNYEAQ. In DNA form, the CDR3 reads TGTGCCAGCAGCTTACGGTGGGGGGAAGAGACCCAGTACTTC. Translating gives CASSLRWGEETQYF.

In nucleotides, the CDR3 is TGTGCCAGCAGCCAAGGGACTAGGACAGATACGCAGTATTTT. Encoded protein: CASSQGTRTDTQYF. This chain uses TRBV4-2 with TRBJ2-3, with 7 bases matching TRBD2. CDR3 length equals 14 residues. V gave up 1 base and J gave up 3 bases; unmatched junction bases: 1. The germline CDR1 and CDR2 sequences are LGHNA and YNFKEQ.

This chain connects TRBV4-1 to TRBJ1-1; tentatively, D is TRBD1 (5 bases). V was cut by 1 base and J by 0 bases, with 15 bases left in between. The CDR3 extends over 17 amino acids. The germline V gene has CDR1 MGHRA and CDR2 YSYEKL. The chain's CDR3 is CASSQGGGVSVNTEAFF. The DNA of the CDR3 is TGCGCCAGCAGCCAAGGGGGGGGGGTAAGTGTGAACACTGAAGCTTTCTTT.

This chain connects TRBV6-5 to TRBJ2-1; the match to TRBD2 covers 10 bases. The germline V gene encodes CDR1 MNHEY and CDR2 SVGAGI. Trimming removed 4 bases from V and 4 bases from J; junction bases left unmatched: 10. The CDR3 extends over 17 amino acids. In DNA form, the CDR3 reads TGTGCCAGCAGTTTCTCAGCGGGGGGGCTCAGGTACAATGAGCAGTTCTTC. This encodes CASSFSAGGLRYNEQFF.

The chain recombines TRBV7-2 with TRBJ2-6; D gene uncertain. CDR3 length: 16 amino acids. Germline assignment: CDR1 SGHTA and CDR2 FQGNSA. Trimming left V 3 bases short and J 3 bases short, with 12 bases between. The CDR3 DNA sequence: TGTGCCAGCAGCTTGTGGAGCGCGCGTGGGGCCAACGTCCTGACTTTC. Its translation is CASSLWSARGANVLTF.

In this sample, this clonotype turned up a few times. This sequence joins TRBV7-9 and TRBJ2-1, with D possibly being TRBD2 (6 bases). Germline V gene data show CDR1 as SEHNR and CDR2 as FQNEAQ (reference sequence). The CDR3 runs 16 residues. V shed 5 bases and J shed 7 bases, with 21 bases lying between them. CDR3 DNA: TGTGCCAGCAGCCAACTCTGGCGGGGCCCCGGGAATGAGCAGTTCTTC. Its translation: CASSQLWRGPGNEQFF.

For the CDR3, the DNA is TGCAGTGCTAGAGGGACTAGCGGGCCTTACAATGAGCAGTTCTTC. Translation: CSARGTSGPYNEQFF. J is TRBJ2-1 and V is TRBV20-1, with 11 nucleotides matching TRBD2. This CDR3 comprises 15 residues. J gave up 4 bases and V 1 base, and 3 bases lay outside the gene matches. CDR1 and CDR2 (germline): DFQATT, SNEGSKA (reference sequence).

The CDR3, as DNA: TGTGCCAGCTCACAATCGGACAGGGTCGCCGGGGAGCTGTTTTTT. Protein product: CASSQSDRVAGELFF. V usage is TRBV18 and J usage is TRBJ2-2, with 8 bases lining up with TRBD1. Per the germline V gene, CDR1 is KGHSH and CDR2 is LQKENI. Trimming removed 4 bases from V and 6 bases from J; junction bases left unmatched: 7. This CDR3 has 15 amino acids.

The chain carries TRBV2 and TRBJ2-7, with D tentatively TRBD1 or TRBD2 (5 bases each). V was trimmed by 5 bases and J by 3 bases, leaving 11 bases between them. The germline gives CDR1 SNHLY, CDR2 FYNNEI. The CDR3 has 13 amino acids. The CDR3 sequence: CASSNNGGYEQYV. Here the CDR3 DNA reads TGTGCCAGCAGTAATAATGGGGGCTACGAGCAGTACGTC.

This chain links TRBV6-1 with TRBJ2-3; TRBD1 aligns across 8 bases. Germline values: CDR1 MNHNS, CDR2 SASEGT. Trimming removed 0 bases from V and 1 base from J; junction bases left unmatched: 6. The length of the CDR3 is 17 residues. CDR3: CASSEAGQGLGTDTQYF. CDR3 coding DNA: TGTGCCAGCAGTGAAGCAGGACAGGGCCTAGGCACAGATACGCAGTATTTT.

This clonotype has a handful of counts. V and J are TRBV6-6 and TRBJ2-5, with 9 bases matching TRBD1. The germline V gene encodes CDR1 MNHNY and CDR2 SVGAGI (reference sequence). The CDR3 consists of 13 residues. J was trimmed by 6 bases and V by 5 bases; bases with no gene match: 4. The CDR3 DNA reads TGTGCCAGCAGTACCGGGACAGGGAAGACCCAGTACTTC. Residues: CASSTGTGKTQYF.

This clonotype was observed a few times. J is TRBJ1-2 and V is TRBV14, with 10 bases aligning to TRBD1. Per germline, CDR1 SGHDN and CDR2 FVKESK. Trimming at V came to 4 bases and at J to 8 bases, leaving 7 bases not matched to a gene. The CDR3 is 14 amino acids. The CDR3 reads CASSRGQGEEGYTF. Here the CDR3 DNA reads TGTGCCAGCAGCCGAGGACAGGGGGAAGAAGGCTACACCTTC. The complete variable domain, with remaining parts taken from reference TRBV14 and TRBJ1-2, reads EAGVTQFPSHSVIEKGQTVTLRCDPISGHDNLYWYRRVMGKEIKFLLHFVKESKQDESGMPNNRFLAERTGGTYSTLKVQPAELEDSGVYFCASSRGQGEEGYTFGSGTRLTVV.

This clonotype has just a few counts. The rearrangement links TRBV4-2 to TRBJ2-7; 13 bases align to TRBD2. V lost 0 bases and J lost 2; bases outside the gene matches: 4. Germline CDR1 is LGHNA and CDR2 is YNFKEQ. The CDR3 contains 17 residues. In DNA form, the CDR3 reads TGTGCCAGCAGCCAAGAGGTACTAGCGGGGGGGACCTACGAGCAGTACTTC. Protein product: CASSQEVLAGGTYEQYF.

J is TRBJ2-5 and V is TRBV7-9; TRBD1 matches at 11 bases. There are 15 residues in the CDR3. CDR1 is SEHNR and CDR2 is FQNEAQ in the germline V gene (reference sequence). Trimming cost V 5 bases and J 5 bases; bases outside gene matches: 7. The CDR3 coding sequence is TGTGCCAGCAGCCGCGGGACAGGGGGTGTGGAGACCCAGTACTTC. This translates into CASSRGTGGVETQYF.

This clonotype appeared a few times. This chain uses TRBV12-3 or TRBV12-4 with TRBJ2-5; TRBD1 matches 8 bases. J lost 5 bases, V lost 3 bases, and 5 bases had no gene match. The CDR3 contains 14 residues. CDR3: CASSFRGTGETQYF. DNA of the CDR3: TGTGCCAGCAGTTTCAGGGGGACAGGCGAGACCCAGTACTTC.

This chain joins TRBV21-1 and TRBJ1-6; whether TRBD1, the table's D call, matches the DNA was not checked. TRBV21-1 constitutes a pseudogene. The CDR3 totals 16 residues. CDR3 nucleotides: TGTGCCAGCAGCAAAAGGTTGGACAGGGGCGATAGGGCCCTCCACTTT. The encoded protein is CASSKRLDRGDRALHF.